This is a list of T cell receptor beta chains from one sample in a study of control samples from healthy donors and cancer patients. The data were produced by immunoSEQ multiplex PCR, yet TCRdb's version contains in-frame clones alone and is incomplete. The sample includes 400,000 to 450,000 clones, around 90% seen only once; the top ten take around 6.8%. The specimen sequenced was PBMCs. The receptors were gathered from a man aged 40-49 years with head and neck cancer. CDR3s include the opening cysteine and the closing phenylalanine or tryptophan. The D gene is left open where the match is weak. The size entry is marked missing in some rows and otherwise reads once, few, many or a size class.

v_call	j_call	clone_size	cdr3_length	d_call	cdr3_nt	cdr3_aa
TRBV14	TRBJ2-7	NA	16	NA	TGTGCCAGCAGCCAAGTCCCCGGTGCGGCTACAATCGAGCAGTACTTC	CASSQVPGAATIEQYF
TRBV29-1	TRBJ1-2	NA	13	NA	TGCAGCGTTTTGGCCGCTACCTTGGGTGGCTACACCTTC	CSVLAATLGGYTF
TRBV11-2	TRBJ2-7	NA	14	NA	TGTGCCAGCAGCTTCATAGGGGAGACCTACGAGCAGTACTTC	CASSFIGETYEQYF
TRBV12-5	TRBJ1-1	NA	14	TRBD1	TGTGCTAGTGGCCGGGACAGCAGTTACACTGAAGCTTTCTTT	CASGRDSSYTEAFF
TRBV12-3/TRBV12-4	TRBJ2-7	NA	13	NA	TGTGCCAGCAGTCCGGGACGGCCTGGCGAGCAGTACTTC	CASSPGRPGEQYF
TRBV9	TRBJ1-1	once	14	TRBD1	TGTGCCAGCAGCACCCGGGACAGGAACACTGAAGCTTTCTTT	CASSTRDRNTEAFF
TRBV30	TRBJ1-5	NA	16	NA	TGTGCCTGGAGTGCCCTGGGAGGACTTAGCAATCAGCCCCAGCATTTT	CAWSALGGLSNQPQHF
TRBV19	TRBJ1-5	NA	15	NA	TGTGCCAGTAGGCTGACAGCCCGAGGCAATCAGCCCCAGCATTTT	CASRLTARGNQPQHF
TRBV6-2/TRBV6-3	TRBJ1-2	NA	13	TRBD1	TGTGCCAGCAGTCAATCGACAGGGGTCGGCTACACCTTC	CASSQSTGVGYTF
TRBV30	TRBJ1-3	NA	12	NA	TGTGCCTGGAGTGTTTCTGGAAACACCATATATTTT	CAWSVSGNTIYF
TRBV5-8	TRBJ2-7	NA	12	NA	TGTGCCAGCAGCTTCCAGTACTACGAGCAGTACTTC	CASSFQYYEQYF
TRBV2	TRBJ1-6	NA	14	TRBD1	TGTGCCAGCAGTGGGGGACAGGGGAATTCACCCCTCCACTTT	CASSGGQGNSPLHF